The present entry profiles one T cell receptor beta chain with its context. Its antigen is undetermined. This specimen belongs to a study of T cell repertoires in cytomegalovirus infection. Study-level findings and limits: Dominating the ex vivo response were TCR beta clonotypes that were CMV-specific and HLA-C-restricted.

CDR3 size: 15 residues. Trimming removed 1 base at V and 0 bases at J, with 7 bases between. Germline V lookup: CDR1 SGHAT, CDR2 FQNNGV. TCRdb independently ran MiXCR on the reads; one entry per CDR3 protein. In the table there are 100,000 to 150,000 distinct CDR3 sequences, approximately 30% of which are singletons. The source material was CD8+ T cells from cultured PBMCs, sampled from culture after CMV antigen stimulation. The rearrangement uses TRBV11-2 and TRBJ2-4; D gene uncertain. The origin of this receptor is a human donor in good health (CMV status not recorded). Some clones in this sample may be carry-over from other donors' samples. CDR3 residues: CASSLASLAKNIQYF. The CDR3 DNA follows: TGTGCCAGCAGCTTAGCCTCGCTAGCCAAAAACATTCAGTACTTC.